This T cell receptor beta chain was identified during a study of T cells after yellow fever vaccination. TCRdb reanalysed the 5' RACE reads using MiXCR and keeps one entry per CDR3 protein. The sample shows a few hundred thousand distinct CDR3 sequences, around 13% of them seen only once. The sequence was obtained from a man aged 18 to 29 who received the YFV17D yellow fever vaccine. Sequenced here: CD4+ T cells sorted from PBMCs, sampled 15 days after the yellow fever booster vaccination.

The CDR3 loop reads CASSMRGISGNGIQHF. The CDR3 DNA follows: TGTGCCAGCAGCATGCGGGGGATCAGCGGGAACGGCATCCAGCATTTT. The genes are TRBV13 and TRBJ1-5; the D gene is possibly TRBD1 (5 bases). Trimming removed 5 bases from V and 12 bases from J, with 26 bases in between. The CDR3 extends over 16 amino acids. The V gene's germline CDR1 is PRHDT and CDR2 FYEKMQ (reference sequence).